This TCR beta chain was profiled in a study of low-dose radiotherapy and immunotherapy resistance in tumors. Study summary: Every 2 weeks, cohort 1 got 0.5 Gy, reaching 6.5 Gy to the planning target volume. Administration of intravenous cyclophosphamide at 200 mg/m2 took place every two weeks, one day before radiation and immunotherapy. Every day for four cycles from cycle 1 day 1, patients took 300 mg of oral aspirin.

Eligible patients had advanced solid tumors lacking tumor-infiltrating lymphocytes. Germline values: CDR1 MNHEY, CDR2 SMNVEV (reference sequence). The CDR3 consists of 13 residues. Trimming left V 2 bases short and J 11 bases short, with 15 bases between. With TRAV- and TRBV-specific primers, first-strand cDNA was made, covering the alpha and beta chains. Amplification, which lasted 15 to 20 PCR cycles, used a constant-region primer and V-primer adapter to amplify TCRs. TCRdb re-called the reads through MiXCR, storing one row per CDR3 protein. This table has over 7,000 distinct CDR3 sequences, roughly two thirds appearing once.

This sequence joins TRBV27 and TRBJ1-2; D unresolved. The receptor's source is a human donor with advanced metastatic prostate, ovarian, gallbladder or colorectal cancer (not recorded which). This table probably holds off-target reads from a library built for another chain. The CDR3 protein is CASSLSQDFGYTF. The CDR3 nucleotides read TGTGCCAGCAGTTTAAGCCAGGATTTTGGGTACACCTTC.